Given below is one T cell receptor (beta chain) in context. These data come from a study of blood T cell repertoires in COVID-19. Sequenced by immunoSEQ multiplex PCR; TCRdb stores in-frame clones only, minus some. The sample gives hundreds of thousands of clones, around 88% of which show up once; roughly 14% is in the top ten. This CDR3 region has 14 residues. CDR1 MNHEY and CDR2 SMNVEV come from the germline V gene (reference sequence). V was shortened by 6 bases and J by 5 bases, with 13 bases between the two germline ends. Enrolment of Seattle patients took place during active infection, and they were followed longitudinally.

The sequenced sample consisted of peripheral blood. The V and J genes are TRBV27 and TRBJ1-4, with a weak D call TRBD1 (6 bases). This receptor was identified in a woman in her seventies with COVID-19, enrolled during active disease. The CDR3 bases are TGTGCCAGCAGCCAAGCGAGGGGGAATGAAAAACTGTTTTTT. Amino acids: CASSQARGNEKLFF. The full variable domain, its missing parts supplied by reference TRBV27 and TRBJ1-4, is EAQVTQNPRYLITVTGKKLTVTCSQNMNHEYMSWYRQDPGLGLRQIYYSMNVEVTDKGDVPEGYKVSRKEKRNFPLILESPSPNQTSLYFCASSQARGNEKLFFGSGTQLSVL.